This T cell receptor beta chain was sequenced in a study of control samples from healthy donors and cancer patients. Here immunoSEQ multiplex PCR was the method, and the copy in TCRdb shows in-frame clones only, minus some. Here the sample spans 110,000 to 150,000 clones, around 90% being singletons. J was trimmed by 8 bases and V by 4 bases; bases with no gene match: 7. The CDR3 is 13 residues long. The source is a man aged 18 to 30 in good health. The sequenced material came from blood. This rearrangement joins TRBV12-3 or TRBV12-4 to TRBJ1-1; 7 bases are shared with TRBD1. This CDR3 reads CASSSTGTAEAFF. DNA of the CDR3: TGTGCCAGCAGTTCTACCGGGACAGCGGAAGCTTTCTTT.